This TCR delta chain originates from a study of gamma-delta T cells after stem cell transplantation. V lost 4 bases and J lost 1, with 22 bases in between. CDR3 size: 18 residues. Germline V gene sequence: CDR1 TSWWSYY, CDR2 QGS. TCRdb re-called clones from the RT-PCR reads using CATT. The repertoire has 1,500 to 2,000 delta-chain clones, roughly 1.7% of them found once; the top ten carry around 70%. As to this clone: A much larger clone is a single base away; this may be a read error.

Sample: gamma-delta T cells. This TCR was recovered from a human donor. It is not recorded whose cells these are; they may come from a transplant donor. The rearrangement uses TRDV1 and TRDJ1; possibly TRDD2 for D (7 bases). The DNA of the CDR3 is TGTGCTCTTGGGGGCCGGCCTTCCTGGGGACCCGGCACCGATAAACTCATCTTT. Its protein product is CALGGRPSWGPGTDKLIF.